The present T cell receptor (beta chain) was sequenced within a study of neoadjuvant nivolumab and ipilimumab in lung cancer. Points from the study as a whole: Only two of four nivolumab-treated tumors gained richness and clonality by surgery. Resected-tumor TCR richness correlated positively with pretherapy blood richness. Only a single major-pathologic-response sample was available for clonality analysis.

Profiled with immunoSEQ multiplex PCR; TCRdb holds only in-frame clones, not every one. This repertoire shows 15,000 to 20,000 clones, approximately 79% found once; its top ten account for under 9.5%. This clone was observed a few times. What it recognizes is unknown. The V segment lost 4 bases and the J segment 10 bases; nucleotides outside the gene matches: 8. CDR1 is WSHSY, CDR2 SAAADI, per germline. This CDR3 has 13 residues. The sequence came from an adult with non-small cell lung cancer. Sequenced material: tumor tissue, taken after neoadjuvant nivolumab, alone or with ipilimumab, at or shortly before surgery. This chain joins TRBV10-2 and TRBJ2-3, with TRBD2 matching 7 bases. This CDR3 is CASSVEGRGAQYF. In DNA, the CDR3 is TGCGCCAGCAGTGTAGAAGGCCGGGGGGCGCAGTATTTT.